One and the same sample provided the 25 T cell receptor beta chains below, sequenced in a study of blood T cells in healthy people across ages. For the second PCR, which ran for roughly 6 to 12 cycles, a sample-barcoded 5' primer and a J-beta primer mix were used. TCRdb redid the calling of the 5' RACE reads with MiXCR, one entry per CDR3 protein. This table has 1.6 million or so distinct CDR3 sequences, roughly 32% appearing once. Sequenced sample: blood. Receptors were obtained from a woman aged 25-40 years in good health.

This clonotype was observed once. This chain joins TRBV27 and TRBJ2-7; TRBD2 might be the D (6 bases). Germline V gene data show CDR1 as MNHEY and CDR2 as SMNVEV (reference sequence). This CDR3 contains 15 residues. V was clipped by 4 bases and J by 2 bases, with 15 bases between them. The CDR3 sequence: CASSSCRGKAYEQYF. CDR3 bases: TGTGCCAGCAGTTCGTGCCGGGGGAAAGCCTACGAGCAGTACTTC.

This clonotype came up many times. V is TRBV28 and J is TRBJ2-7, with TRBD2 identical over 12 bases. Trimming at V came to 4 bases and at J to 3 bases, leaving 7 bases not matched to a gene. CDR3 length: 16 residues. Germline CDR1 and CDR2: MDHEN and SYDVKM. CDR3 coding DNA: TGTGCCAGCAGTTCCCCACGACTAGCGGGAGACTACGAGCAGTACTTC. Translating it yields CASSSPRLAGDYEQYF.

This chain uses TRBV9 with TRBJ2-3, with 8 bases identical to TRBD2. Germline trimming cut 1 base from V and 1 base from J; bases unmatched to any gene: 2. The CDR3 extends over 15 amino acids. From germline, CDR1 is SGDLS and CDR2 YYNGEE. CDR3 sequence: CASSVRREGTDTQYF. CDR3 bases: TGTGCCAGCAGCGTACGGCGGGAGGGCACAGATACGCAGTATTTT.

V and J are TRBV12-3 or TRBV12-4 and TRBJ1-1; TRBD1 agrees at 7 bases. V gave up 8 bases and J gave up 1 base; unmatched junction bases: 7. This CDR3 region has 14 residues. CDR3 region: CASQTGTANTEAFF. As DNA, the CDR3 is TGTGCCAGCCAAACCGGGACAGCGAACACTGAAGCTTTCTTT.

DNA of the CDR3: TGTGCCAGCAGTTACTCGATAGGGTTGAGAGGCTACACCTTC. Protein sequence: CASSYSIGLRGYTF. V is TRBV6-5 and J is TRBJ1-2; no definite D call. V lost 0 bases and J lost 8, with 13 bases in between. Germline values: CDR1 MNHEY, CDR2 SVGAGI. CDR3 length equals 14 residues.

This chain links TRBV7-2 with TRBJ2-3; D uncertain. The ends were cut back, 6 bases at V and 5 bases at J, with 21 bases in the middle. From germline, CDR1 is SGHTA and CDR2 FQGNSA. This CDR3 comprises 16 residues. This chain's CDR3 is CASSLDAKPPGDTQYF. The CDR3 region has the DNA TGTGCCAGCAGTTTGGACGCCAAGCCACCGGGAGATACGCAGTATTTT.

This clonotype was found many times. The chain carries TRBV5-1 and TRBJ2-3; TRBD2 matches at 7 bases. After removal of 4 bases from V and 4 bases from J, the junction contained 9 bases not matched to a gene. Germline CDR1 reads SGHRS; CDR2 reads YFSETQ. The CDR3 is 15 amino acids. Written as DNA, the CDR3 is TGCGCCAGCAGCCGGAGCGGGAATCTTGCAGATACGCAGTATTTT. Translating it yields CASSRSGNLADTQYF. Together with reference TRBV5-1 and TRBJ2-3, the CDR3 gives the full variable domain: KAGVTQTPRYLIKTRGQQVTLSCSPISGHRSVSWYQQTPGQGLQFLFEYFSETQRNKGNFPGRFSGRQFSNSRSEMNVSTLELGDSALYLCASSRSGNLADTQYFGPGTRLTVL.

This clonotype was seen only a few times. CDR3 bases: TGTGCCATCAGTGAGAGAGAGGCCGGGGAGCTGTTTTTT. Residues: CAISEREAGELFF. The rearrangement joins TRBV10-3 to TRBJ2-2; D ambiguous. The CDR3 loop spans 13 amino acids. V was shortened by 2 bases and J by 6 bases, with 7 bases between the two germline ends. In germline, CDR1 is ENHRY, CDR2 SYGVKD.

A single count supports this clonotype. V gene TRBV13 combines with J gene TRBJ2-1, with 8 bases matching TRBD2. Germline values: CDR1 PRHDT, CDR2 FYEKMQ (reference sequence). CDR3 length: 16 residues. The junction had 12 bases not matched to a gene; V was cut back by 9 bases and J by 2 bases. The CDR3 nucleotides read TGTGCCAGTAGAACCCAAGCGGGAGTCCCCTACAATGAGCAGTTCTTC. It yields the protein CASRTQAGVPYNEQFF.

The chain carries TRBV7-9 and TRBJ1-3; TRBD1 matches at 8 bases. The CDR3 covers 19 residues. The V segment lost 1 base and the J segment 0 bases; nucleotides outside the gene matches: 11. Germline loops: CDR1 SEHNR, CDR2 FQNEAQ (reference sequence). The chain's CDR3 is CASSLEVDRVGGSGNTIYF. CDR3 coding DNA: TGTGCCAGCAGCTTAGAGGTGGACAGGGTCGGGGGCTCTGGAAACACCATATATTTT. Supplemented by reference TRBV7-9 and TRBJ1-3, the full variable domain reads DTGVSQNPRHKITKRGQNVTFRCDPISEHNRLYWYRQTLGQGPEFLTYFQNEAQLEKSRLLSDRFSAERPKGSFSTLEIQRTEQGDSAMYLCASSLEVDRVGGSGNTIYFGEGSWLTVV.

The J gene is TRBJ1-5, the V gene TRBV20-1, with 8 bases that match TRBD1. The CDR3 length is 13 residues. Germline values: CDR1 DFQATT, CDR2 SNEGSKA (reference sequence). V lost 6 bases and J lost 6; bases outside the gene matches: 7. The CDR3 is CSAKAGGLQPQHF. The CDR3 nucleotides read TGCAGTGCCAAAGCAGGGGGCCTTCAGCCCCAGCATTTT.

The rearrangement uses TRBV5-1 and TRBJ2-6; D perhaps matches TRBD1 (5 bases). From germline, CDR1 is SGHRS and CDR2 YFSETQ. Trimming shortened V by 1 base and J by 0 bases, and 14 bases separated the two germline ends. The CDR3 runs to 18 residues. The chain's CDR3 is CASSLWAGRLSGANVLTF. DNA of the CDR3: TGCGCCAGCAGCTTGTGGGCAGGGCGCCTCTCTGGGGCCAACGTCCTGACTTTC.

This clonotype was observed a few times. This chain links TRBV6-1 with TRBJ1-2, with TRBD1 as a possible D gene (6 bases). Germline V gives CDR1 MNHNS, CDR2 SASEGT. CDR3 size: 15 residues. Trimming removed 0 bases at V and 4 bases at J, with 12 bases between. This CDR3 is CASSEAEGGAYGYTF. The CDR3 nucleotides read TGTGCCAGCAGTGAAGCTGAAGGGGGGGCCTATGGCTACACCTTC.

This clonotype was detected a few times. This chain uses TRBV29-1 with TRBJ2-7; possibly TRBD2 for D (5 bases). The CDR3 sequence is 15 residues long. The V and J ends lost 7 bases and 2 bases respectively, with 21 bases between them. Germline V gives CDR1 SQVTM, CDR2 ANQGSEA. CDR3 nucleotides: TGCAGCGCCATTGGTAGCGCTAGGGCCGCCTACGAGCAGTACTTC. This encodes CSAIGSARAAYEQYF.

This clonotype was seen only a few times. The chain recombines TRBV27 with TRBJ2-1, with D possibly being TRBD1 (6 bases). The ends were cut back, 4 bases at V and 3 bases at J, with 13 bases in the middle. CDR1 and CDR2 (germline): MNHEY, SMNVEV (reference sequence). This CDR3 spans 15 amino acids. CDR3 region: CASSYQGRLYNEQFF. The CDR3 region has the DNA TGTGCCAGCAGTTACCAGGGGCGGCTCTACAATGAGCAGTTCTTC.

The V gene is TRBV3-1, the J gene TRBJ2-5; TRBD2 matches at 8 bases. Germline V lookup: CDR1 LGHDT, CDR2 YNNKEL (reference sequence). V shed 3 bases and J 3 bases; nucleotides not matched to a gene: 9. This CDR3 is 16 amino acids long. CDR3 DNA: TGTGCCAGCAGCCAGGAAGGACTAGCTTACGAAGAGACCCAGTACTTC. Its translation: CASSQEGLAYEETQYF.

This clonotype was recorded at least ten times. This chain joins TRBV5-1 and TRBJ2-7; 10 bases are shared with TRBD1. J was trimmed by 1 base and V by 4 bases; bases with no gene match: 5. The CDR3 totals 15 residues. Germline loops: CDR1 SGHRS, CDR2 YFSETQ. Written as DNA, the CDR3 is TGCGCCAGCAGCCCCGGGACAGGGGTGTCCTACGAGCAGTACTTC. Its translation: CASSPGTGVSYEQYF. The full variable domain, in which reference TRBV5-1 and TRBJ2-7 provide the parts outside the CDR3, is KAGVTQTPRYLIKTRGQQVTLSCSPISGHRSVSWYQQTPGQGLQFLFEYFSETQRNKGNFPGRFSGRQFSNSRSEMNVSTLELGDSALYLCASSPGTGVSYEQYFGPGTRLTVT.

The CDR3 region is CASSATSGETDTQYF. Written as DNA, the CDR3 is TGTGCCAGCAGCGCGACTAGCGGGGAGACAGATACGCAGTATTTT. The genes are TRBV9 and TRBJ2-3, with TRBD2 identical over 11 bases. The CDR3 is made up of 15 amino acids. V was clipped by 3 bases and J by 3 bases; unmatched bases: 3. CDR1 is SGDLS, CDR2 YYNGEE, per germline.

This clonotype came up a few times. The V and J genes are TRBV7-9 and TRBJ2-3; D is undetermined. The V end was cut by 8 bases, the J end by 0 bases, with 9 bases between. Germline V CDR1 and CDR2: SEHNR, FQNEAQ (reference sequence). This CDR3 has 13 amino acids. The CDR3, as DNA: TGTGCCAGCTGTCCCGCTAGCACAGATACGCAGTATTTT. Translated, it gives CASCPASTDTQYF.

This clonotype has a handful of counts. V usage is TRBV6-2 or TRBV6-3 and J usage is TRBJ1-5, with 8 bases that match TRBD1. V lost 8 bases and J lost 7; bases outside the gene matches: 13. Germline assignment: CDR1 MNHEY and CDR2 SVGEGT. The CDR3 runs 15 residues. The DNA of the CDR3 is TGTGCCAGCCGTAAGACGAGACAGGGGCCCCAGCCCCAGCATTTT. Its protein product is CASRKTRQGPQPQHF.

The V and J genes are TRBV20-1 and TRBJ2-7, with 7 bases fitting TRBD2. This CDR3 has 13 residues. V was clipped by 4 bases and J by 5 bases; unmatched bases: 8. Germline-derived CDR1 and CDR2 are DFQATT and SNEGSKA (reference sequence). CDR3 coding DNA: TGCAGTGCTAATCGGGAGGCGCGCCACGAGCAGTACTTC. This encodes CSANREARHEQYF.

This clonotype showed up just a few times. This rearrangement joins TRBV20-1 to TRBJ2-7; 10 positions agree with TRBD2. Germline CDR1 DFQATT, CDR2 SNEGSKA (reference sequence). This CDR3 has 15 amino acids. J gave up 4 bases and V 4 bases, and 10 bases lay outside the gene matches. The CDR3 region is CSATNARGLAYEQYF. DNA for the CDR3: TGCAGTGCTACAAATGCTCGGGGACTAGCGTACGAGCAGTACTTC.

This clonotype was picked up a small number of times. The J gene is TRBJ2-7, the V gene TRBV2, with D possibly TRBD1 on 6 matching bases. The CDR3 runs 13 residues. The germline V gene encodes CDR1 SNHLY and CDR2 FYNNEI. Trimming shortened V by 6 bases and J by 2 bases, and 11 bases separated the two germline ends. This chain's CDR3 is CASRTWDTYEQYF. In DNA, the CDR3 is TGTGCCAGCAGGACCTGGGACACCTACGAGCAGTACTTC.

In this sample, this clonotype turned up a few times. The V call is TRBV20-1, the J call TRBJ2-7, with 8 bases fitting TRBD2. V gave up 5 bases and J gave up 6 bases; unmatched junction bases: 9. The CDR3 consists of 13 residues. Germline CDR1 and CDR2: DFQATT and SNEGSKA (reference sequence). CDR3 sequence: CSALGLVVSEQYF. DNA for the CDR3: TGCAGTGCTCTGGGACTAGTAGTTTCCGAGCAGTACTTC.

This clonotype was counted only a few times. The chain employs TRBV12-3 or TRBV12-4 and TRBJ1-2; D uncertain. The CDR3 sequence is 13 residues long. Trimming left V 8 bases short and J 1 base short, with 11 bases between. The CDR3 region has the DNA TGTGCCAGCGGTAGGGATATTAACTATGGCTACACCTTC. This gives the protein CASGRDINYGYTF.